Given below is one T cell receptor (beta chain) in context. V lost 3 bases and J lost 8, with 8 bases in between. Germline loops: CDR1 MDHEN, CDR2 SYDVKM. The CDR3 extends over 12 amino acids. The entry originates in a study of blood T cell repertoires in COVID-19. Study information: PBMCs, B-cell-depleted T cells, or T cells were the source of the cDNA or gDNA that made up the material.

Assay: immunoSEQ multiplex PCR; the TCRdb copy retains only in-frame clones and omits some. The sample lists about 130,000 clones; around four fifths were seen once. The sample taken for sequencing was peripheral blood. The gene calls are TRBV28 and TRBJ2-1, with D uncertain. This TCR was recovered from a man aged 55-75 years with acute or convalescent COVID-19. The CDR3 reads CASSFIEYEQFF. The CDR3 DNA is TGTGCCAGCAGTTTCATTGAGTATGAGCAGTTCTTC.